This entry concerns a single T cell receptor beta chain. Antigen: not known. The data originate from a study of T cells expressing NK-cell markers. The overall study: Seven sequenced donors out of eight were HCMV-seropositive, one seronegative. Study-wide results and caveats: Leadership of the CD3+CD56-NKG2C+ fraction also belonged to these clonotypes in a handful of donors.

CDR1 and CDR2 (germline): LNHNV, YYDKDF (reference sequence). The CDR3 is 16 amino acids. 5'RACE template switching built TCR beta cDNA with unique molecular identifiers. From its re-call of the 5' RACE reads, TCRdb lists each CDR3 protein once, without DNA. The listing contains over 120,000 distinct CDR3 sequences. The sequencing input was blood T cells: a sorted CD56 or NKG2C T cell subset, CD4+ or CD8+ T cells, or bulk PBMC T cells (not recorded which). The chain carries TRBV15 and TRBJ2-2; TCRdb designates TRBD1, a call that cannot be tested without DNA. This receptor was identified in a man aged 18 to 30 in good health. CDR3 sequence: CATSRDRQGVTGELFF.